This T cell receptor (beta chain) was captured in a study of response to subunit inactivated influenza vaccine. CDR1 is SNHLY and CDR2 is FYNNEI in the germline V gene. This CDR3 comprises 16 residues. V lost 2 bases, J lost 1 base, and 13 bases lay in between. MiXCR, run by TCRdb on the RT-PCR reads, gives a single entry per CDR3 protein. The profile shows about 570,000 distinct CDR3 sequences, roughly 10% of them singletons. These same records also appear under a second study, on T cells expressing NK-cell markers. As reported in that work: Libraries used 5'RACE template switching adding universal primer site and UMIs.

This specimen consisted of PBMCs from blood, obtained on the day of vaccination. This chain joins TRBV2 and TRBJ2-3, with D uncertain. The sequence came from a man aged 50-60 years who received an inactivated influenza vaccine. The CDR3 spells CASSERWWVGTDTQYF. The CDR3 bases are TGTGCCAGCAGTGAACGGTGGTGGGTCGGCACAGATACGCAGTATTTT.